The table lists the clone carrying this T cell receptor (beta chain) with many counts. The antigen is unknown. These data come from a study of T cells in Graves' hyperthyroidism and ophthalmopathy. Turning to the study itself: Blood from the periphery was taken at initial diagnosis, before any treatment.

Findings and limits, study-wide: It was a median around 6 months before onset that the model predicted ophthalmopathy.

Ophthalmopathy cases met thresholds of Clinical Activity Score at least 3, NOSPECS grade at least 4 and duration under 3 months. Patients were excluded for uncontrolled infection, other autoimmune disease, pregnancy or lactation. Amplification of TCR beta CDR3 regions used RNA as the template. With the HTBI primer set, the TCR CDR3 went through a first round of RT-PCR. TCRdb fed the multiplex PCR reads into MiXCR, producing one record per CDR3 protein. The sample includes approximately 380,000 distinct CDR3 sequences, approximately 18% of them seen just once. The ends lost 6 bases at V and 2 bases at J; junction bases unmatched: 9. Germline CDR1 reads MGHDK; CDR2 reads SYGVNS. The CDR3 runs 16 residues.

This sequence originates from a young man with Graves' ophthalmopathy. The chain uses TRBV25-1 and TRBJ1-3; 8 bases fit TRBD1. The sample taken for sequencing was blood. CDR3 residues: CASSRPGQGPGNTIYF. In nucleotides, the CDR3 is TGTGCCAGCAGCAGACCCGGACAGGGCCCTGGAAACACCATATATTTT. The whole variable domain, remainder taken from reference TRBV25-1 and TRBJ1-3, is EADIYQTPRYLVIGTGKKITLECSQTMGHDKMYWYQQDPGMELHLIHYSYGVNSTEKGDLSSESTVSRIRTEHFPLTLESARPSHTSQYLCASSRPGQGPGNTIYFGEGSWLTVV.